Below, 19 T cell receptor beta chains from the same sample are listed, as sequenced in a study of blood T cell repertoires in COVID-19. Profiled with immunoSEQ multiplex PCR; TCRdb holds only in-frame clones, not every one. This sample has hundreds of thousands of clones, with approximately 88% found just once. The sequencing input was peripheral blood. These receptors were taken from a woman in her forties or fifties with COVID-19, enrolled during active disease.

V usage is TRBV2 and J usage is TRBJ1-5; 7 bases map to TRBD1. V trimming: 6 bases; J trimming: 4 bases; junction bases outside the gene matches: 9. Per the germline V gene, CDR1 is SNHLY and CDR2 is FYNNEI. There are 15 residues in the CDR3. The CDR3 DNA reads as TGTGCCAGCAGGGCAGACGGGACAGTAAATCAGCCCCAGCATTTT. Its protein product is CASRADGTVNQPQHF.

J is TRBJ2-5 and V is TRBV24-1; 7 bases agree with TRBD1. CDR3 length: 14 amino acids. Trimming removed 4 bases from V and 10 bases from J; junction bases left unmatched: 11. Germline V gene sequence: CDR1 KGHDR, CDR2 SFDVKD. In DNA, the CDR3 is TGTGCCACCAGTGAGGACCATGGGACAGAAGGCCAGTACTTC. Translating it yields CATSEDHGTEGQYF.

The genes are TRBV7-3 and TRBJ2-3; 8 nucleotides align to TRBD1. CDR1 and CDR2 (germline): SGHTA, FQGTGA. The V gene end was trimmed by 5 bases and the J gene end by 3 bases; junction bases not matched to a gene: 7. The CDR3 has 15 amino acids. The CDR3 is CASSPDRGRTDTQYF. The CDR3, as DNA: TGTGCCAGCAGCCCCGACAGGGGAAGAACAGATACGCAGTATTTT.

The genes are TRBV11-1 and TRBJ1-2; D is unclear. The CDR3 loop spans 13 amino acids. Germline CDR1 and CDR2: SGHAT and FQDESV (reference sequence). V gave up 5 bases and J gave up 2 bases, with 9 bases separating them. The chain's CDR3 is CASSPTRNYGYTF. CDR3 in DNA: TGTGCCAGCAGCCCGACACGGAACTATGGCTACACCTTC.

The CDR3 sequence is CASRGGPGERTEAFF. CDR3 coding DNA: TGTGCCAGCAGGGGGGGACCCGGAGAGAGAACTGAAGCTTTCTTT. The chain employs TRBV2 and TRBJ1-1; perhaps TRBD1 as D (5 bases). The CDR3 spans 15 residues. Germline-derived CDR1 and CDR2 are SNHLY and FYNNEI. V was cut by 6 bases and J by 5 bases, with 19 bases left in between.

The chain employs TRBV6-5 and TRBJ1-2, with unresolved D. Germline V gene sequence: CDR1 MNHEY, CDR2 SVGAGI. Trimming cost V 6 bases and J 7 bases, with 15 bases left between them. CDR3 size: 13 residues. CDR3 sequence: CASRLEVSSGYTF. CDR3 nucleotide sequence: TGTGCCAGCAGGTTAGAAGTTTCGTCTGGCTACACCTTC.

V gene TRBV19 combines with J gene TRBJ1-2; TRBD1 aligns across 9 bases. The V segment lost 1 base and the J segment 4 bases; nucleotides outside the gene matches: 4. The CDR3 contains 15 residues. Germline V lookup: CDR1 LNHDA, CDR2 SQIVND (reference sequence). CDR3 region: CASSIASGQGYGYTF. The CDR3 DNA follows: TGTGCCAGTAGTATAGCCTCGGGACAGGGCTATGGCTACACCTTC.

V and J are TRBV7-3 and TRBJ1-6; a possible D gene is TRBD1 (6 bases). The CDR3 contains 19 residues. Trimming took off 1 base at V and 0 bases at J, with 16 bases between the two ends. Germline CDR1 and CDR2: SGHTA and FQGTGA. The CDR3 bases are TGTGCCAGCAGCTTAAGGGACCGTGCGGACAGCTCCTATAATTCACCCCTCCACTTT. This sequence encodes CASSLRDRADSSYNSPLHF.

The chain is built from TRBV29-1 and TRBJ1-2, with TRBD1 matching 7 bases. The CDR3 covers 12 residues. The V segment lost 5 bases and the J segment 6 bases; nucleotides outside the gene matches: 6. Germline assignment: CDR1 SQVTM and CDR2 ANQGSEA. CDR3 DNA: TGCAGCGTTTTGACAGGGAGGAATGGCTACACCTTC. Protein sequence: CSVLTGRNGYTF.

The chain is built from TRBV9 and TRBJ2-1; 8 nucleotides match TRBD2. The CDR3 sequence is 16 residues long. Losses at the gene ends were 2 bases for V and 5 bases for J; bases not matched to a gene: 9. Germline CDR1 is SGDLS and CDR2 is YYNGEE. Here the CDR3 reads CASSVSGGRSNNEQFF. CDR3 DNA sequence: TGTGCCAGCAGCGTTTCGGGGGGGCGGTCGAACAATGAGCAGTTCTTC.

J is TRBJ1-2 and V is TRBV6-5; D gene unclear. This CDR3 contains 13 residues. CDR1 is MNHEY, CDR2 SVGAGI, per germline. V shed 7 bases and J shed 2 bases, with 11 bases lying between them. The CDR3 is CASNRGSNYGYTF. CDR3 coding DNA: TGTGCCAGCAATCGAGGCAGCAACTATGGCTACACCTTC.

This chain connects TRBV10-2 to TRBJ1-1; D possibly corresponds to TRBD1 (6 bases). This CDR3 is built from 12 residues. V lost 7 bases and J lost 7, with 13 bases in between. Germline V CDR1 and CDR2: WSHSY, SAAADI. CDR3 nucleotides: TGCGCCAGCACCGATTGGGGGCTTGAAGCTTTCTTT. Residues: CASTDWGLEAFF.

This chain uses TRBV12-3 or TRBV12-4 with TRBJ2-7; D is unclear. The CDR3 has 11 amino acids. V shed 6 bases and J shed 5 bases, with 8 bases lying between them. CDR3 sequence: CASSPSDEQYF. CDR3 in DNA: TGTGCCAGCAGCCCTTCGGACGAGCAGTACTTC.

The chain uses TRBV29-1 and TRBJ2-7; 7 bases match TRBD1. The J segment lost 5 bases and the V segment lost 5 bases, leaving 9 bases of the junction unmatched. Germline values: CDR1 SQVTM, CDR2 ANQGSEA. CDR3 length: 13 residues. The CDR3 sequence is CSVIDRASNEQYF. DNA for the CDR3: TGCAGCGTTATCGACAGGGCATCTAACGAGCAGTACTTC.

DNA of the CDR3: TGTGCCACCAGTCAGACAGGGAGCTCCTACGAGCAGTACTTC. Protein sequence: CATSQTGSSYEQYF. This chain links TRBV24-1 with TRBJ2-7; 7 bases are shared with TRBD1. This CDR3 has 14 amino acids. Germline V CDR1 and CDR2: KGHDR, SFDVKD. V trimming: 6 bases; J trimming: 0 bases; junction bases outside the gene matches: 4.

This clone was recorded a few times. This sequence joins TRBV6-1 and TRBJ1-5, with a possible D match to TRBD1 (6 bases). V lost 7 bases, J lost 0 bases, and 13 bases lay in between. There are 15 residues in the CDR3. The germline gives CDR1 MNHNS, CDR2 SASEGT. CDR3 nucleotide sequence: TGTGCCAGCAACCCGGACAGAGCTAGCAATCAGCCCCAGCATTTT. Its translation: CASNPDRASNQPQHF.

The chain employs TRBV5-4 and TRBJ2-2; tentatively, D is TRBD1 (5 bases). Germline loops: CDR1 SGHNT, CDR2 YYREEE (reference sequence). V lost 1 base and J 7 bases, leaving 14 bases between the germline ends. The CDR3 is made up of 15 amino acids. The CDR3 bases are TGTGCCAGCAGCTTGCCCCAGGGAAATGGCGGGGAGCTGTTTTTT. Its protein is CASSLPQGNGGELFF.

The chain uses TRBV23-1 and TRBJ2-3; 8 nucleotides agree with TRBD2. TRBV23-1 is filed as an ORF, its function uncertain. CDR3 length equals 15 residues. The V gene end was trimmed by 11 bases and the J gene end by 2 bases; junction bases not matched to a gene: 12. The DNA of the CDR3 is TGCGCCGCCCTGTGGGCGGGGGGCCACACAGATACGCAGTATTTT. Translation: CAALWAGGHTDTQYF.

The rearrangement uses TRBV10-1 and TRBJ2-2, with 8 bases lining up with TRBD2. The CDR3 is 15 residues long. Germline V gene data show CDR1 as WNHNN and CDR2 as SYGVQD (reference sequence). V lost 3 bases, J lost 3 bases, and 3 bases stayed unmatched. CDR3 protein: CASSDSGADTGELFF. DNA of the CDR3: TGCGCCAGCAGTGATAGCGGGGCTGACACCGGGGAGCTGTTTTTT.